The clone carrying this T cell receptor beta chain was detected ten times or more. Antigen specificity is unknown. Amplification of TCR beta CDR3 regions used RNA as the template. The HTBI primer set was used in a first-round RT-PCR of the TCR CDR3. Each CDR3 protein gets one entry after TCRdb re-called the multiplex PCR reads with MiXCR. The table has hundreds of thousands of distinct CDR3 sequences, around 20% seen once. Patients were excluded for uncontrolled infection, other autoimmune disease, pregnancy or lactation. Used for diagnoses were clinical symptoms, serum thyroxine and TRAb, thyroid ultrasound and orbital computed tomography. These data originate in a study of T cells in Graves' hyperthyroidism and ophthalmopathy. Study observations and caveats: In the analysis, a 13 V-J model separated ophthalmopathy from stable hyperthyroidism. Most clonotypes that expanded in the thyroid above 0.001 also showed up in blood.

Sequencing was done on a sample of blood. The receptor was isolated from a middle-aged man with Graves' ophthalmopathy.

As DNA, the CDR3 is TGTGCCAGCAGTTACCCTGGGGAGGGGACAGCGGAGCAGTACTTC. This sequence encodes CASSYPGEGTAEQYF. The V and J genes are TRBV6-2 or TRBV6-3 and TRBJ2-7; D tentatively fits TRBD1 or TRBD2 (7 bases each). Trimming took 2 bases from V and 7 from J, leaving 18 bases between them. Germline V gene lookup returns CDR1 MNHEY and CDR2 SVGEGT. The CDR3 is 15 residues long.